This TCR beta chain derives from a study of cytomegalovirus exposure and HLA in healthy donors. Study observations and caveats: Being productive about 87% or about 30% of the time was typical of most TCR beta V segments in an earlier analysis. A link between a missense DCLRE1C variant and TCR beta V- and J-gene trimming emerged from a later analysis.

CDR1 is MGHRA and CDR2 is YSYEKL in the germline V gene. The CDR3 has 16 amino acids. Trimming removed 1 base from V and 0 bases from J, with 13 bases in between. Amplification used 60 Vbeta primers and 13 Jbeta primers. Using immunoSEQ multiplex PCR, the repertoire was profiled, and TCRdb retains in-frame clones only, with some absent. Its table records tens of thousands of clones. With respect to this clone: Its antigen remains unidentified.

What was sequenced was PBMCs. The receptor comes from a woman aged 25 to 45 in good health and CMV-seronegative. V and J are TRBV4-1 and TRBJ2-7, with D perhaps matching TRBD1 (6 bases). This chain's CDR3 is CASSQGFQGSSYEQYF. CDR3 bases: TGCGCCAGCAGCCAAGGGTTCCAGGGGAGCTCCTACGAGCAGTACTTC.